This T cell receptor beta chain stems from a study of human T cells and chemical hapten exposure. Sample time point: pre-sensitization, week 0. Treatment here: therapeutic diphenylcyclopropenone sensitization with weekly scalp DPC. This clonotype was recorded a few times. This CDR3 is 13 amino acids long. CDR1 is KGHSH and CDR2 is LQKENI in the germline V gene. The J segment lost 3 bases and the V segment lost 8 bases, leaving 5 bases of the junction unmatched. TCRdb reprocessed the RACE reads with MiXCR, giving one entry per CDR3 protein. The repertoire holds about 62,000 distinct CDR3 sequences, with around 7% as singletons.

The input for sequencing was whole blood, taken in connection with sensitization to the hapten diphenylcyclopropenone (DPC). The chain recombines TRBV18 with TRBJ1-1; 8 bases are shared with TRBD1. This sequence originates from a woman aged 30 to 39 with alopecia areata. Some clones in this sample may be carry-over from other donors' samples. The CDR3 DNA is TGTGCCAGCGCCGGACAGGGTTACACTGAAGCTTTCTTT. Amino acids: CASAGQGYTEAFF.